The clone carrying this T cell receptor beta chain was found once. Germline values: CDR1 SGHTA, CDR2 FQGNSA. V lost 5 bases and J lost 4, with 6 bases in between. The CDR3 sequence is 11 residues long. This sample was taken from a study of blood T cell repertoires in COVID-19. Overall study: COVID-19 samples from acute and convalescent phases originated in the United States, Italy and Spain.

Authors' data handling: From reference gene primer amplification, estimates of nucleated cell counts were derived. Clones were sequenced by immunoSEQ multiplex PCR, and TCRdb holds only the in-frame ones, with some missing. Clone size and the V and J calls come from that table; the DNA yielded D and trimming. This table has 50,000 to 65,000 clones, 80% to 90% appearing once. This receptor was obtained from a man aged 60 to 75 with acute or convalescent COVID-19. The chain is built from TRBV7-2 and TRBJ2-7, with a tentative D call TRBD2 (5 bases). Sequenced input: peripheral blood. This CDR3 reads CASSPGYEQYF. The CDR3 region has the DNA TGTGCCAGCAGCCCGGGGTACGAGCAGTACTTC.